One and the same sample provided the 21 T cell receptor beta chains below, sequenced in a study of monozygotic twins with inflammatory bowel disease. TCRdb processed the 5' RACE reads again and assigns one entry to each CDR3 protein, with no DNA. This listing includes 300,000 to 350,000 distinct CDR3 sequences. Sequencing was done on a sample of blood. The receptor source for this set is a human donor with ulcerative colitis or Crohn's disease, or a healthy co-twin of an affected twin (not recorded which).

The rearrangement links TRBV6-1 to TRBJ1-5; TCRdb calls TRBD1, which cannot be checked without DNA. This CDR3 has 14 residues. Germline assignment: CDR1 MNHNS and CDR2 SASEGT. The CDR3 protein is CASSVGQGIQPQHF.

The rearrangement uses TRBV5-1 and TRBJ1-3. The CDR3 runs to 11 residues. The germline CDR1 and CDR2 sequences are SGHRS and YFSETQ. CDR3 in amino acids: CASSLGDTIYF. The complete variable domain, with remaining parts taken from reference TRBV5-1 and TRBJ1-3, reads KAGVTQTPRYLIKTRGQQVTLSCSPISGHRSVSWYQQTPGQGLQFLFEYFSETQRNKGNFPGRFSGRQFSNSRSEMNVSTLELGDSALYLCASSLGDTIYFGEGSWLTVV.

The chain is built from TRBV6-1 and TRBJ1-2; TCRdb proposes TRBD1, but this gene call is untestable without DNA. Germline V CDR1 and CDR2: MNHNS, SASEGT. CDR3 length equals 15 residues. This CDR3 reads CASSEAGGPWYGYTF.

This rearrangement joins TRBV27 to TRBJ2-3; with no DNA, the TCRdb D assignment of TRBD2 cannot be verified. Germline CDR1 and CDR2: MNHEY and SMNVEV (reference sequence). The CDR3 has 17 amino acids. The CDR3 protein is CASSPRLAGAYTDTQYF.

V gene TRBV10-3 combines with J gene TRBJ2-2; TCRdb's D gene call, TRBD1, goes unchecked for lack of DNA. CDR1 and CDR2 from the germline V gene are ENHRY and SYGVKD. The CDR3 spans 16 residues. The CDR3 loop is CAISGGQGLNTGELFF.

The V call is TRBV18, the J call TRBJ2-6; TCRdb indicates TRBD1, and absent DNA this call remains unverified. This CDR3 contains 17 residues. CDR1 KGHSH and CDR2 LQKENI come from the germline V gene. The CDR3 sequence is CASSQDRGGSGANVLTF.

The rearrangement links TRBV28 to TRBJ1-6; without DNA, the TCRdb call of TRBD1 cannot be checked. The CDR3 has 15 residues. The V gene's germline CDR1 is MDHEN and CDR2 SYDVKM. The CDR3 here is CASSTRTVYNSPLHF.

V usage is TRBV27 and J usage is TRBJ1-1; with no DNA, the TCRdb D assignment of TRBD1 cannot be verified. Germline V lookup: CDR1 MNHEY, CDR2 SMNVEV (reference sequence). CDR3 length: 15 residues. The CDR3 region is CASSLSVTVQTEAFF.

This chain uses TRBV15 with TRBJ2-7; with no DNA, the TCRdb D assignment of TRBD1 cannot be verified. The CDR3 totals 15 residues. The germline V gene has CDR1 LNHNV and CDR2 YYDKDF (reference sequence). The chain's CDR3 is CATSRDGRAGGSQYF.

This rearrangement joins TRBV7-2 to TRBJ1-3; TCRdb returns TRBD1, unconfirmable since there is no DNA. This CDR3 has 16 residues. Per the germline V gene, CDR1 is SGHTA and CDR2 is FQGNSA. This CDR3 is CASSRVTDRAGNTIYF.

The chain employs TRBV5-1 and TRBJ1-6. The CDR3 has 14 amino acids. The germline gives CDR1 SGHRS, CDR2 YFSETQ. The CDR3: CASSGGLLNSPLHF.

This chain joins TRBV5-1 and TRBJ2-2; TCRdb outputs TRBD1, but without DNA this stays unchecked. The CDR3 spans 13 residues. Germline CDR1 and CDR2: SGHRS and YFSETQ. The CDR3 loop is CASSLRGPGELFF.

This sequence joins TRBV19 and TRBJ1-1; the D call from TCRdb, TRBD1, cannot be confirmed without DNA. This CDR3 is 15 amino acids long. The germline V gene has CDR1 LNHDA and CDR2 SQIVND (reference sequence). CDR3: CASRGQGTMNTEAFF.

The rearrangement joins TRBV7-2 to TRBJ2-7; TCRdb names TRBD2, which stays unverified in the absence of DNA. The CDR3 totals 15 residues. The germline CDR1 and CDR2 sequences are SGHTA and FQGNSA. CDR3 amino acids: CASSLRTSGGYEQYF.

J is TRBJ1-1 and V is TRBV5-1. The length of the CDR3 is 13 residues. Germline V gene data show CDR1 as SGHRS and CDR2 as YFSETQ. CDR3 region: CASRLEVNTEAFF.

The CDR3 here is CSAGDRGGNQPQHF. The chain joins TRBV20-1 to TRBJ1-5; the TCRdb call, TRBD1, lacks DNA for checking. The CDR3 contains 14 residues. CDR1 DFQATT and CDR2 SNEGSKA come from the germline V gene (reference sequence).

The rearrangement joins TRBV11-2 to TRBJ2-5; TCRdb calls TRBD1, which cannot be checked without DNA. This CDR3 comprises 15 residues. The germline V gene encodes CDR1 SGHAT and CDR2 FQNNGV. CDR3 sequence reads: CASSLINRGQETQYF. Based on the CDR3 plus reference TRBV11-2 and TRBJ2-5, the full variable domain is EAGVAQSPRYKIIEKRQSVAFWCNPISGHATLYWYQQILGQGPKLLIQFQNNGVVDDSQLPKDRFSAERLKGVDSTLKIQPAKLEDSAVYLCASSLINRGQETQYFGPGTRLLVL.

The V and J genes are TRBV20-1 and TRBJ2-1; the TCRdb call, TRBD2, lacks DNA for checking. CDR3 length: 15 amino acids. Germline lookup yields CDR1 DFQATT and CDR2 SNEGSKA (reference sequence). CDR3 amino acids: CSAKGLAAINNEQFF.

The chain is built from TRBV7-2 and TRBJ2-2. The CDR3 runs 14 residues. The germline V gene has CDR1 SGHTA and CDR2 FQGNSA. CDR3 loop: CASSLSQATGELFF.

V is TRBV4-1 and J is TRBJ2-7; TCRdb's assignment of TRBD1 cannot be checked, as there is no DNA. The germline V gene encodes CDR1 MGHRA and CDR2 YSYEKL. There are 15 residues in the CDR3. CDR3 residues: CASSQSDRGRGEQYF.

The V and J genes are TRBV28 and TRBJ1-3; TCRdb returns TRBD1, unconfirmable since there is no DNA. Germline V CDR1 and CDR2: MDHEN, SYDVKM. There are 13 residues in the CDR3. The CDR3 loop is CASSLTGGNTIYF. Full variable domain (outside the CDR3, taken from reference TRBV28 and TRBJ1-3): DVKVTQSSRYLVKRTGEKVFLECVQDMDHENMFWYRQDPGLGLRLIYFSYDVKMKEKGDIPEGYSVSREKKERFSLILESASTNQTSMYLCASSLTGGNTIYFGEGSWLTVV.